The 21 T cell receptor beta chains reported below all come from one sample, sequenced in a study of T cells in Graves' hyperthyroidism and ophthalmopathy. The CDR3 regions of TCR beta were amplified from RNA transcripts. Primed by the HTBI set, a first-round RT-PCR was run on the TCR CDR3. TCRdb used MiXCR to reprocess the multiplex PCR reads, holding one entry per CDR3 protein. The sample lists some 460,000 distinct CDR3 sequences, around 14% occurring once. The sequencing input was blood. Receptor source: a woman aged 18-30 years with Graves' hyperthyroidism.

In this sample, this clonotype turned up a few times. The chain links TRBV3-1 to TRBJ1-5; D may be TRBD1 (5 bases). Trimming took 1 base from V and 0 from J, leaving 10 bases between them. The CDR3 totals 16 residues. Germline V CDR1 and CDR2: LGHDT, YNNKEL (reference sequence). In DNA form, the CDR3 reads TGTGCCAGCAGCCAAGTCGCAGGGCATAGCAATCAGCCCCAGCATTTT. Translated: CASSQVAGHSNQPQHF.

There are many counts of this clonotype. V and J are TRBV27 and TRBJ2-1; no clear D. The V end was cut by 4 bases, the J end by 0 bases, with 10 bases between. The CDR3 covers 15 residues. Per germline, CDR1 MNHEY and CDR2 SMNVEV (reference sequence). Here the CDR3 DNA reads TGTGCCAGCAGTTCCCCCGGTAGCTCCTACAATGAGCAGTTCTTC. Amino acid sequence: CASSSPGSSYNEQFF.

In this sample, this clonotype turned up many times. The chain combines TRBV24-1 with TRBJ2-1; perhaps TRBD1 as D (5 bases). Germline lookup yields CDR1 KGHDR and CDR2 SFDVKD. CDR3 length: 16 residues. V gave up 2 bases and J gave up 0 bases, with 10 bases separating them. The CDR3 DNA sequence: TGTGCCACCAGTGATTCCGACAGTAGCTCCTACAATGAGCAGTTCTTC. It translates to CATSDSDSSSYNEQFF.

This clonotype showed up many times. The CDR3 DNA sequence: TGTGCCAGCAGCCCCGGGACAGGACTACCCTCCTACGAGCAGTACTTC. Its protein is CASSPGTGLPSYEQYF. The chain links TRBV7-9 to TRBJ2-7; TRBD1 aligns across 8 bases. The germline V gene encodes CDR1 SEHNR and CDR2 FQNEAQ (reference sequence). This CDR3 spans 16 amino acids. Trimming took 5 bases from V and 0 from J; bases not matched to a gene: 9.

This clonotype was observed at least ten times. This sequence joins TRBV2 and TRBJ2-1; the match to TRBD2 covers 14 bases. The CDR3 consists of 20 residues. After removal of 4 bases from V and 3 bases from J, the junction contained 14 bases not matched to a gene. Germline V gives CDR1 SNHLY, CDR2 FYNNEI. The CDR3, as DNA: TGTGCCAGCAGTGGGAAGGGGACTAGCGGGAGTAGTTGGGACTACAATGAGCAGTTCTTC. This codes for CASSGKGTSGSSWDYNEQFF.

This clonotype was seen many times. This chain links TRBV2 with TRBJ1-2; TRBD1 might be the D (5 bases). Germline V CDR1 and CDR2: SNHLY, FYNNEI. The CDR3 runs to 13 residues. Trimming removed 4 bases from V and 4 bases from J, with 10 bases in between. The CDR3 protein is CASSGGEGYGYTF. CDR3 sequence (DNA): TGTGCCAGCAGTGGGGGGGAGGGCTATGGCTACACCTTC.

This clonotype showed up many times. This chain uses TRBV7-8 with TRBJ2-7; weak D call: TRBD2 (6 bases). The CDR3 sequence is 15 residues long. V was pared by 3 bases and J by 0 bases, with 12 bases between. Germline V gene data show CDR1 as SGHVS and CDR2 as FQNEAQ. CDR3 region: CASSFNIGGSYEQYF. The CDR3 nucleotides are TGTGCCAGCAGCTTTAATATCGGGGGCTCCTACGAGCAGTACTTC.

This clonotype came up a few times. A much larger clone differs by one base, so this may be a read error. The rearrangement uses TRBV2 and TRBJ2-5, with 9 bases that match TRBD1. This CDR3 comprises 15 residues. Looked up from germline, CDR1 is SNHLY and CDR2 is FYNNEI. The V segment lost 7 bases and the J segment 4 bases; nucleotides outside the gene matches: 10. CDR3 nucleotides: TGTGCCAGCAATGGCCGGACAGGGGACTTAGAGACCCAGTACTTC. It encodes CASNGRTGDLETQYF.

The sample holds many counts of this clonotype. This chain joins TRBV2 and TRBJ2-5; D might be TRBD2 (6 bases). The CDR3 consists of 15 residues. Germline V gene data show CDR1 as SNHLY and CDR2 as FYNNEI. V was trimmed by 6 bases and J by 4 bases, leaving 18 bases between them. Here the CDR3 reads CASSPLGGNVETQYF. In DNA form, the CDR3 reads TGTGCCAGCAGCCCCCTCGGAGGGAATGTAGAGACCCAGTACTTC.

The V gene is TRBV6-1, the J gene TRBJ2-7; 9 bases align to TRBD2. Germline V gene lookup returns CDR1 MNHNS and CDR2 SASEGT. V dropped 6 bases and J dropped 3; count of bases not matched to a gene: 6. This CDR3 has 14 residues. CDR3 loop: CASRAQREVYEQYF. The CDR3 DNA is TGTGCCAGCAGGGCCCAGCGGGAGGTCTACGAGCAGTACTTC.

This rearrangement joins TRBV7-2 to TRBJ2-1; D may be TRBD1 or TRBD2 (5 bases each). This CDR3 is built from 13 residues. The ends were cut back, 2 bases at V and 15 bases at J, with 17 bases in the middle. Germline loops: CDR1 SGHTA, CDR2 FQGNSA. CDR3: CASSLSGALSVFF. Written as DNA, the CDR3 is TGTGCCAGCAGCTTATCCGGGGCCCTAAGCGTGTTCTTC.

This clonotype was counted ten times or more. V usage is TRBV30 and J usage is TRBJ1-2; no reliable D call. V lost 0 bases, J lost 8 bases, and 16 bases lay in between. The CDR3 contains 14 residues. CDR1 GTSNPN and CDR2 SVGIG come from the germline V gene (reference sequence). The CDR3 nucleotides read TGTGCCTGGAGTGTAGGCAATATCGTCTCGGGCTACACCTTC. Translated: CAWSVGNIVSGYTF.

This clonotype came up many times. For the CDR3, the DNA is TGTGCCAGCAGCAGAGGGACTAGCTGGAACATCAATGAGCAGTTCTTC. Encoded protein: CASSRGTSWNINEQFF. V and J are TRBV7-2 and TRBJ2-1; the match to TRBD2 covers 9 bases. This CDR3 comprises 16 residues. V was clipped by 5 bases and J by 6 bases; unmatched bases: 11. Germline V lookup: CDR1 SGHTA, CDR2 FQGNSA.

This clonotype was seen only a few times. This rearrangement joins TRBV4-2 to TRBJ1-4; D possibly corresponds to TRBD1 (5 bases). The CDR3 has 17 amino acids. V was clipped by 8 bases and J by 0 bases, with 19 bases between them. CDR1 and CDR2 from the germline V gene are LGHNA and YNFKEQ. CDR3 in amino acids: CASSQTGHGSTNEKLFF. For the CDR3, the DNA is TGTGCCAGCTCCCAAACAGGACACGGATCAACTAATGAAAAACTGTTTTTT.

This clonotype was counted many times. This rearrangement joins TRBV7-2 to TRBJ1-5, with TRBD1 as a possible D gene (5 bases). The CDR3 length is 13 residues. The germline V and J ends were trimmed by 5 bases and 7 bases, with 12 bases remaining between them. Germline CDR1 reads SGHTA; CDR2 reads FQGNSA. The CDR3 sequence: CASSKGTEQPQHF. The CDR3 DNA reads TGTGCCAGCAGCAAAGGGACGGAGCAGCCCCAGCATTTT. The entire variable domain, with the rest obtained from reference TRBV7-2 and TRBJ1-5, is as follows: GAGVSQSPSNKVTEKGKDVELRCDPISGHTALYWYRQSLGQGLEFLIYFQGNSAPDKSGLPSDRFSAERTGGSVSTLTIQRTQQEDSAVYLCASSKGTEQPQHFGDGTRLSIL.

In its sample, this clonotype was seen many times. The chain is built from TRBV2 and TRBJ1-1; tentatively, D is TRBD1 (6 bases). The V end was cut by 8 bases, the J end by 1 base, with 11 bases between. This CDR3 spans 13 amino acids. Germline V gene sequence: CDR1 SNHLY, CDR2 FYNNEI. CDR3 coding DNA: TGTGCCAGCGAACCGACAGGGAACACTGAAGCTTTCTTT. It specifies CASEPTGNTEAFF.

Ten or more counts support this clonotype. V usage is TRBV7-9 and J usage is TRBJ2-7; D is unresolved. The CDR3 runs to 13 residues. The V gene lost 7 bases and the J gene lost 0 bases, with 10 bases spanning the gap. Germline V CDR1 and CDR2: SEHNR, FQNEAQ (reference sequence). The CDR3 DNA reads TGTGCCAGCAACCGACTGAGCTCCTACGAGCAGTACTTC. Amino acids: CASNRLSSYEQYF.

This clonotype was detected a few times. J is TRBJ2-3 and V is TRBV7-3; weak D call: TRBD1 (6 bases). Trimming took off 1 base at V and 5 bases at J, with 10 bases between the two ends. CDR3 length: 14 amino acids. Germline V gene lookup returns CDR1 SGHTA and CDR2 FQGTGA. The CDR3, as DNA: TGTGCCAGCAGCTTAAAACAGGGTCGAGATACGCAGTATTTT. The encoded protein is CASSLKQGRDTQYF.

This clonotype occurred a few times. The chain carries TRBV15 and TRBJ2-1; D is unclear. Trimming took 1 base from V and 3 from J, leaving 7 bases between them. Germline loops: CDR1 LNHNV, CDR2 YYDKDF (reference sequence). This CDR3 region has 14 residues. CDR3 amino acids: CATSRARDYNEQFF. The CDR3, as DNA: TGTGCCACCAGCAGAGCCCGAGACTACAATGAGCAGTTCTTC.

Ten or more counts support this clonotype. The genes are TRBV20-1 and TRBJ2-7; no reliable D call. From germline, CDR1 is DFQATT and CDR2 SNEGSKA (reference sequence). The CDR3 is made up of 14 amino acids. Trimming took 0 bases from V and 4 from J, leaving 13 bases between them. The CDR3, as DNA: TGCAGTGCTAGAGAGCCTACTAATTCTTACGAGCAGTACTTC. Translated, it gives CSAREPTNSYEQYF.

This clonotype occurred many times. The chain's CDR3 is CASSQGDGTPYEQYF. Here the CDR3 DNA reads TGTGCCAGCAGCCAAGGGGACGGGACCCCCTACGAGCAGTACTTC. The genes are TRBV28 and TRBJ2-7; tentatively, D is TRBD1 or TRBD2 (5 bases each). V was cut by 6 bases and J by 2 bases, with 17 bases left in between. CDR3 size: 15 residues. Germline assignment: CDR1 MDHEN and CDR2 SYDVKM. Together with reference TRBV28 and TRBJ2-7, the CDR3 gives the full variable domain: DVKVTQSSRYLVKRTGEKVFLECVQDMDHENMFWYRQDPGLGLRLIYFSYDVKMKEKGDIPEGYSVSREKKERFSLILESASTNQTSMYLCASSQGDGTPYEQYFGPGTRLTVT.